The clone carrying this T cell receptor (beta chain) occurred once. Antigen specificity is unknown. This CDR3 region has 13 residues. Trimming at V came to 5 bases and at J to 7 bases, leaving 4 bases not matched to a gene. CDR1 and CDR2 from the germline V gene are SEHNR and FQNEAQ (reference sequence). This record belongs to a study of siplizumab effects on memory and regulatory T cells. General study results and limits: Unstimulated subsets captured only a minor fraction of alloreactive clones.

Sequences were generated from unstimulated naive, memory, effector memory and TEMRA subsets in three donor pairs. The method was immunoSEQ multiplex PCR; TCRdb's version includes in-frame clones alone and lacks a portion of them. Of roughly 40,000 clones listed, 80% to 90% are singletons. Specimen: naive CD4+ T cells sorted from blood. The chain is built from TRBV7-9 and TRBJ1-4; 7 bases agree with TRBD1. The TCR was taken from a human donor in good health. DNA of the CDR3: TGTGCCAGCAGCCGGGACAGCCGTGAAAAACTGTTTTTT. This gives the protein CASSRDSREKLFF.